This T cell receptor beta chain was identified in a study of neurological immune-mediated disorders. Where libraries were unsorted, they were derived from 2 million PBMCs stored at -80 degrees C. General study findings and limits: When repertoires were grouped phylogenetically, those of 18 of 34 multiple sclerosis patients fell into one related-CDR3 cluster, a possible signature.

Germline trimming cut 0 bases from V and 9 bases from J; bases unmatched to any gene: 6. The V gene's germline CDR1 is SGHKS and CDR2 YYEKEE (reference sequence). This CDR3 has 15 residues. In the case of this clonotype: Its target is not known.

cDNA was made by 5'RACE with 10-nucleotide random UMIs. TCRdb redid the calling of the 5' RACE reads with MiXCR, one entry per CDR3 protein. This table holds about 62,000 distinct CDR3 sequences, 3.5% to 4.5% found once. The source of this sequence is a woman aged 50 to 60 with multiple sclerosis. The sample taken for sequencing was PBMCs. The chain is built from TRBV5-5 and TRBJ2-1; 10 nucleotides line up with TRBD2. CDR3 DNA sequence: TGTGCCAGCAGCTTGGTCCCGGGACTAGCGCCTGAGCAGTTCTTC. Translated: CASSLVPGLAPEQFF.